This T cell receptor beta chain was recorded in a study of regulatory and conventional T cells in RAG deficiency. Study findings and constraints: Shorter CDR3s in all patient subsets; >75% Treg-Tconv overlap in Omenn. RAG-deficient patients showed markedly lower Shannon entropy and higher Simpson indices than control T-cell subsets. Omenn CD25-high CD127-low cells may be activated cells, not true Tregs.

This clone has just one count. Its antigen is undetermined. Sequencing used immunoSEQ multiplex PCR; TCRdb keeps in-frame clones, though not all of them. The sample yields around 37,000 clones, over 75% seen once. Per germline, CDR1 SNHLY and CDR2 FYNNEI. V trimming: 6 bases; J trimming: 2 bases; junction bases outside the gene matches: 5. The length of the CDR3 is 14 residues. The same specimen was also included in a second study, on regulatory T cells. That source notes: Primers: 52 TRBV forward and 13 TRBJ reverse. Patient repertoires had restricted TRB V-J pairs and skewed V and J usage, most in Tregs.

The J gene is TRBJ1-2, the V gene TRBV2, with 8 bases aligning to TRBD1. The material sequenced was CD8+ T cells sorted from blood. This clonotype was sampled from a human donor in good health. The CDR3 loop is CASRDDRGNYGYTF. The CDR3 DNA reads TGTGCCAGCAGAGACGACAGGGGAAACTATGGCTACACCTTC.